This T cell receptor beta chain is drawn from a study of blood T cell repertoires in COVID-19. TCRdb keeps only in-frame clones here, not all; method: immunoSEQ multiplex PCR. This sample has approximately 290,000 clones, with nearly 90% found just once. Trimming stripped 6 bases from V and 1 base from J, with 10 bases between. CDR3 length equals 13 residues. The germline gives CDR1 SGHRS, CDR2 YFSETQ. The clonotype was recovered from a woman aged 18-29 years with acute COVID-19. This sequence joins TRBV5-1 and TRBJ2-5, with a possible D match to TRBD2 (5 bases). Material for sequencing was PBMCs or T cells enriched from blood (not recorded which). CDR3 loop: CASTRGFQETQYF. As DNA, the CDR3 is TGCGCCAGCACGCGCGGGTTCCAAGAGACCCAGTACTTC.